This T cell receptor (beta chain) is from a study of cytomegalovirus exposure and HLA in healthy donors. Amplification used 60 Vbeta primers and 13 Jbeta primers. TCRdb's copy holds only in-frame clones and misses some; the assay was immunoSEQ multiplex PCR. The repertoire includes around 85,000 clones, about 80% of them detected once, and about 34% sits in the top ten. CDR1 is MDHEN and CDR2 is SYDVKM in the germline V gene. V lost 4 bases to trimming and J lost 5 bases, with 17 bases between them. CDR3 length equals 15 residues. The chain combines TRBV28 with TRBJ1-2; no firm D call. The sequencing sample was made of PBMCs. The origin of this receptor is a man aged 45 to 65 in good health and CMV-seropositive. The CDR3 spells CASSSPPPQIYGYTF. As DNA, the CDR3 is TGTGCCAGCAGTTCCCCCCCACCCCAGATTTATGGCTACACCTTC.